These T cell receptor beta chains were read from a single sample in a study of technical replicates of blood from a few donors. Sequenced by immunoSEQ multiplex PCR; TCRdb stores in-frame clones only, minus some. The sample holds roughly 48,000 clones, 92% seen once. Sequencing was performed on PBMCs. Receptors originate from a human donor in good health. Some clones in this sample may be carry-over from other donors' samples. CDR3s include the opening cysteine and the closing phenylalanine or tryptophan. Fields, in order: J gene, clone size, D gene, CDR3 length, V gene, CDR3 protein, CDR3 DNA. D genes are given only for firm matches. Part of the rows lack a size; the others show once, few, many or a class for expanded clones.

TRBJ2-5,-,-,14,TRBV5-1,CASSLESGKETQYF,TGCGCCAGCAGCCTGGAGTCCGGGAAGGAGACCCAGTACTTC
TRBJ2-5,-,TRBD2,17,TRBV6-4,CASSPGTSGKGVGTQYF,TGTGCCAGCAGTCCCGGGACTAGCGGGAAGGGCGTGGGGACCCAGTACTTC
TRBJ1-1,-,TRBD1,13,TRBV4-2,CASRGQGGTEAFF,TGTGCCAGCCGGGGACAGGGGGGCACTGAAGCTTTCTTT
TRBJ2-2,once,-,16,TRBV30,CAWGQGSETNTGELFF,TGTGCCTGGGGTCAGGGTTCTGAGACGAACACCGGGGAGCTGTTTTTT
TRBJ1-4,-,TRBD1,17,TRBV19,CASSNLAGGAHNEKLFF,TGTGCCAGTAGTAACTTAGCAGGGGGCGCCCATAATGAAAAACTGTTTTTT
TRBJ2-7,-,TRBD2,16,TRBV4-2,CASSQEPGLAGNEQYF,TGTGCCAGCAGCCAAGAGCCGGGACTAGCGGGAAACGAGCAGTACTTC
TRBJ2-1,-,-,17,TRBV7-2,CASSAPSEGALGDEQFF,TGTGCCAGCAGCGCCCCGTCGGAGGGAGCCCTGGGGGATGAGCAGTTCTTC
TRBJ1-2,once,-,13,TRBV7-9,CASSSGHSQGYTF,TGTGCCAGCAGCTCCGGACACTCTCAGGGCTACACCTTC
TRBJ1-5,-,-,16,TRBV7-9,CASSQQGFEGNQPQHF,TGTGCCAGCAGCCAACAGGGATTTGAGGGCAATCAGCCCCAGCATTTT
TRBJ2-4,-,TRBD1,13,TRBV5-1,CASSLDRGSIQYF,TGCGCCAGCAGCTTGGACAGGGGAAGCATTCAGTACTTC
TRBJ2-7,-,TRBD1,14,TRBV18,CASSPRQGTYEQYF,TGTGCCAGCTCACCACGACAGGGGACCTACGAGCAGTACTTC
TRBJ1-3,-,-,15,TRBV6-5,CASSPLGGTGNTIYF,TGTGCCAGCAGCCCCCTTGGAGGGACTGGAAACACCATATATTTT
TRBJ2-2,-,-,15,TRBV7-2,CASSLGSGLTGELFF,TGTGCCAGCAGCTTAGGCAGCGGACTCACCGGGGAGCTGTTTTTT
TRBJ1-2,-,-,13,TRBV5-4,CASSFSRGYGYTF,TGTGCCAGCAGCTTCTCCAGGGGATATGGCTACACCTTC
TRBJ2-7,-,TRBD1,19,TRBV9,CASSPSRDRALEMNYEQYF,TGTGCCAGCAGCCCAAGCAGGGACAGGGCCTTAGAAATGAACTACGAGCAGTACTTC
TRBJ1-2,-,-,13,TRBV5-6,CASSLWGPYGYTF,TGTGCCAGCAGCTTGTGGGGGCCCTATGGCTACACCTTC
TRBJ2-5,-,-,16,TRBV4-1,CASSQPLTRSSPTQYF,TGCGCCAGCAGCCAACCTTTGACTCGCTCCAGCCCGACCCAGTACTTC
TRBJ2-3,-,-,16,TRBV27,CASKIGRSGGTDTQYF,TGTGCCAGCAAGATCGGACGCTCGGGGGGCACAGATACGCAGTATTTT
TRBJ1-2,-,-,14,TRBV5-1,CASSISSGAGGYTF,TGCGCCAGCAGCATCTCGAGTGGGGCAGGGGGCTACACCTTC
TRBJ1-3,-,TRBD1,17,TRBV18,CASSPKQGAVSGNTIYF,TGTGCCAGCTCACCGAAACAGGGGGCTGTCTCTGGAAACACCATATATTTT
TRBJ2-2,-,-,14,TRBV7-7,CASSLSANPGELFF,TGTGCCAGCAGCTTAAGCGCAAATCCCGGGGAGCTGTTTTTT
TRBJ2-3,-,TRBD2,18,TRBV4-3,CASSQDRRTSGSTDTQYF,TGCGCCAGCAGCCAAGATAGGAGGACTAGCGGGAGCACAGATACGCAGTATTTT
TRBJ2-3,-,TRBD2,14,TRBV2,CASSGGGRTDTQYF,TGTGCCAGCAGCGGGGGGGGCCGAACAGATACGCAGTATTTT
TRBJ2-7,-,-,14,TRBV27,CASSWAQTNYEQYF,TGTGCCAGCAGTTGGGCTCAAACCAACTACGAGCAGTACTTC
TRBJ1-1,-,TRBD1,13,TRBV10-3,CAINLDRGAEAFF,TGTGCCATCAACCTGGACAGGGGTGCTGAAGCTTTCTTT
TRBJ1-2,-,TRBD1,14,TRBV10-3,CAISEAGGNYGYTF,TGTGCCATCAGTGAGGCAGGGGGCAACTATGGCTACACCTTC
TRBJ1-2,-,TRBD1,14,TRBV9,CASSVTTGTRGYTF,TGTGCCAGCAGCGTTACGACAGGGACTCGAGGCTACACCTTC
TRBJ2-2,few,TRBD2,16,TRBV4-1,CASSSRTSGNTGELFF,TGCGCCAGCAGCTCCCGGACTAGCGGTAACACCGGGGAGCTGTTTTTT
TRBJ1-4,-,-,16,TRBV10-3,CAISEEVRGANEKLFF,TGTGCCATCAGTGAAGAGGTCAGGGGTGCTAATGAAAAACTGTTTTTT
TRBJ2-3,-,-,12,TRBV7-3,CASSSNAGPQYF,TGTGCCAGCAGCTCCAACGCGGGTCCGCAGTATTTT
TRBJ1-5,-,-,14,TRBV6-5,CASSYGGAKQPQHF,TGTGCCAGCAGTTACGGGGGGGCCAAACAGCCCCAGCATTTT
TRBJ2-7,-,-,15,TRBV7-9,CASRPGTPPVDEQYF,TGTGCCAGCAGACCGGGGACTCCGCCGGTTGACGAGCAGTACTTC
TRBJ2-7,-,TRBD2,17,TRBV7-9,CASSSSGGDKLRLEQYF,TGTGCCAGCAGCTCCTCGGGGGGGGACAAACTACGTCTGGAGCAGTACTTC
TRBJ1-2,-,-,13,TRBV7-9,CASGAGQSYGYTF,TGTGCCAGCGGGGCTGGACAGTCCTATGGCTACACCTTC
TRBJ2-4,-,TRBD1,14,TRBV5-4,CASSTGTAKNIQYF,TGTGCCAGCAGCACGGGGACAGCGAAAAACATTCAGTACTTC
TRBJ2-2,-,-,15,TRBV2,CASSGWLANAGELFF,TGTGCCAGCAGTGGGTGGCTAGCGAACGCCGGGGAGCTGTTTTTT
TRBJ1-2,-,TRBD1,18,TRBV7-8,CASRSDVLRQGVTYGYTF,TGTGCCAGCAGATCGGACGTCCTGCGACAGGGGGTGACCTATGGCTACACCTTC
TRBJ2-1,-,-,19,TRBV6-1,CASSEGRGRAGRIYNEQFF,TGTGCCAGCAGTGAAGGGCGCGGTCGAGCGGGTAGGATCTACAATGAGCAGTTCTTC
TRBJ2-3,-,-,14,TRBV15,CATSRDRQGGRQYF,TGTGCCACCAGCAGAGATCGGCAGGGGGGCAGGCAGTATTTT
TRBJ2-6,once,-,19,TRBV10-1,CASKYSESQVISGANVLTF,TGCGCCAGCAAATACAGTGAATCCCAGGTGATCTCTGGGGCCAACGTCCTGACTTTC
TRBJ1-2,once,-,12,TRBV30,CAWSVTSQGYTF,TGTGCCTGGAGTGTAACGAGCCAAGGCTACACCTTC
TRBJ2-3,-,TRBD1,16,TRBV10-3,CAISGTGSLSTDTQYF,TGTGCCATCAGCGGGACAGGGAGCCTTAGCACAGATACGCAGTATTTT
TRBJ1-3,-,-,15,TRBV25-1,CASSDVAAPGNTIYF,TGTGCCAGCAGTGACGTAGCAGCCCCTGGAAACACCATATATTTT
TRBJ2-2,-,TRBD1,15,TRBV18,CATPRDRGDTGELFF,TGTGCCACCCCCCGCGACAGGGGCGACACCGGGGAGCTGTTTTTT
TRBJ2-5,-,-,12,TRBV9,CASSVHEETQYF,TGTGCCAGCAGCGTCCACGAGGAGACCCAGTACTTC
TRBJ1-1,-,-,13,TRBV18,CASSSQGDTEAFF,TGTGCCAGCTCATCCCAGGGCGACACTGAAGCTTTCTTT
TRBJ1-4,-,-,16,TRBV4-2,CASSQSMAQRGEKLFF,TGTGCCAGCAGCCAATCTATGGCCCAGAGAGGAGAAAAACTGTTTTTT
TRBJ2-3,-,TRBD1,14,TRBV6-1,CASSDRGPSDTQYF,TGTGCCAGCAGTGACAGGGGGCCTTCAGATACGCAGTATTTT
TRBJ2-1,-,-,16,TRBV15,CATSRGLGGRYNEQFF,TGTGCCACCAGCAGAGGTTTGGGGGGGCGGTACAATGAGCAGTTCTTC
TRBJ2-5,-,-,15,TRBV5-1,CASRMIPTSQETQYF,TGCGCCAGCAGGATGATCCCGACTAGTCAAGAGACCCAGTACTTC
TRBJ2-3,once,TRBD1,15,TRBV5-1,CASSPGQGGTDTQYF,TGCGCCAGCAGCCCGGGACAGGGAGGCACAGATACGCAGTATTTT
TRBJ1-1,-,-,13,TRBV19,CASSSGQRTEAFF,TGTGCCAGTAGTTCGGGACAAAGGACTGAAGCTTTCTTT